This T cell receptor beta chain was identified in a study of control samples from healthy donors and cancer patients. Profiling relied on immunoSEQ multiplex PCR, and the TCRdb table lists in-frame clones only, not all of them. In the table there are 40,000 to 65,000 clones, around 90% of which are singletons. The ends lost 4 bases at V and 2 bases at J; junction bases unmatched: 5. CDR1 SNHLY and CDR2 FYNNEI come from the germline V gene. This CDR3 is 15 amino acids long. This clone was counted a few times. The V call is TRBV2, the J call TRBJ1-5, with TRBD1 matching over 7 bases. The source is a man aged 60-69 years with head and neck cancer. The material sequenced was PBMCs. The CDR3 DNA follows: TGTGCCAGCAGTGGACAGGGAGGAGGCAATCAGCCCCAGCATTTT. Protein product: CASSGQGGGNQPQHF.